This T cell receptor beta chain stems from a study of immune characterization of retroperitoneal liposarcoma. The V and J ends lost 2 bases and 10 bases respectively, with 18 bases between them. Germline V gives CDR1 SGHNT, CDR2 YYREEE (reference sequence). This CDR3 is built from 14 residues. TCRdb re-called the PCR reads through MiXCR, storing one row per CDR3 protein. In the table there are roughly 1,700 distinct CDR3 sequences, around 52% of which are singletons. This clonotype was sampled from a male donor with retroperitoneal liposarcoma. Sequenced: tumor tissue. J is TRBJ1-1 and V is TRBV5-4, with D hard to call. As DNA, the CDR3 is TGTGCCAGCAGCTTTAACGGCCTCGAGGGTGCAGCTTTCTTT. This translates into CASSFNGLEGAAFF.